This passage covers 24 T cell receptor beta chains from one sample sequenced in a study of shared clonotypes between healthy human individuals. Sequenced by immunoSEQ multiplex PCR; TCRdb stores in-frame clones only, minus some. The sample has about 820,000 clones; about 92% are singletons. In the naive CD8 group, cells lacked CD45RO and were positively selected for CCR7, so terminally differentiated effector memory CD45RA+ cells were left out. The source material was naive CD8+ T cells sorted from blood. All receptors derive from a man between 25 and 39 years old in good health.

The genes are TRBV6-5 and TRBJ1-4; 9 bases line up with TRBD1. The J segment lost 8 bases and the V segment lost 1 base, leaving 2 bases of the junction unmatched. The CDR3 length is 14 residues. The germline gives CDR1 MNHEY, CDR2 SVGAGI. The DNA of the CDR3 is TGTGCCAGCAGTTACTTGGGGACAGGGGAAAAACTGTTTTTT. Its protein product is CASSYLGTGEKLFF.

The rearrangement joins TRBV4-1 to TRBJ2-7, with D unresolved. Trimming pared 4 bases from V and 0 bases from J, leaving 13 bases between. Germline values: CDR1 MGHRA, CDR2 YSYEKL. This CDR3 is built from 15 residues. CDR3 in DNA: TGCGCCAGCAGCCTTAGTCTGGGAAGCTCCTACGAGCAGTACTTC. Residues: CASSLSLGSSYEQYF.

The gene calls are TRBV7-2 and TRBJ2-1; 12 nucleotides line up with TRBD2. With 5 bases clipped from V and 8 bases from J, the junction kept 7 bases outside the gene matches. This CDR3 spans 15 amino acids. Germline V gene lookup returns CDR1 SGHTA and CDR2 FQGNSA. The CDR3 region has the DNA TGTGCCAGCAGCCAACTAGCGGGAGGTCACTATGAGCAGTTCTTC. Its translation: CASSQLAGGHYEQFF.

V usage is TRBV5-4 and J usage is TRBJ2-2; no definite D call. The germline CDR1 and CDR2 sequences are SGHNT and YYREEE (reference sequence). The ends were cut back, 4 bases at V and 2 bases at J, with 6 bases in the middle. CDR3 size: 13 residues. The CDR3 protein is CASSPENTGELFF. The CDR3 DNA reads TGTGCCAGCAGCCCGGAAAACACCGGGGAGCTGTTTTTT.

The chain is built from TRBV7-6 and TRBJ1-3; 9 bases map to TRBD1. The germline V gene encodes CDR1 SGHVS and CDR2 FNYEAQ. V dropped 3 bases and J dropped 3; count of bases not matched to a gene: 9. This CDR3 is 17 amino acids long. CDR3: CASSFSRDRAFGNTIYF. The CDR3 DNA reads TGTGCCAGCAGCTTTAGCCGGGACAGGGCATTTGGAAACACCATATATTTT.

The J gene is TRBJ2-7, the V gene TRBV27, with D unclear. CDR3 size: 13 residues. Germline V gene lookup returns CDR1 MNHEY and CDR2 SMNVEV (reference sequence). V shed 3 bases and J shed 4 bases, with 10 bases lying between them. CDR3 amino acids: CASSFSETYEQYF. Here the CDR3 DNA reads TGTGCCAGCAGTTTCTCAGAGACATACGAGCAGTACTTC.

This clone was detected once. V and J are TRBV15 and TRBJ1-1, with a tentative D call TRBD1 (5 bases). This CDR3 is 13 amino acids long. Between the trimmed V and J ends, which lost 5 bases and 4 bases, there was a span of 11 bases. Germline CDR1 and CDR2: LNHNV and YYDKDF (reference sequence). CDR3 nucleotide sequence: TGTGCCACCAGCCCCATTGGGGGCACTGAAGCTTTCTTT. The encoded protein is CATSPIGGTEAFF.

The chain carries TRBV23-1 and TRBJ2-7; D may be TRBD1 (5 bases). TRBV23-1 is classed as an ORF, of uncertain function. CDR3 length equals 14 residues. V lost 0 bases and J 3 bases, leaving 9 bases between the germline ends. The CDR3 is CASSQSGHLYEQYF. As DNA, the CDR3 is TGCGCCAGCAGTCAATCAGGACATCTCTACGAGCAGTACTTC.

V and J are TRBV9 and TRBJ2-1; TRBD2 agrees at 7 bases. The CDR3 length is 16 residues. In germline, CDR1 is SGDLS, CDR2 YYNGEE. V shed 0 bases and J 4 bases; nucleotides not matched to a gene: 7. As DNA, the CDR3 is TGTGCCAGCAGCGTAGCCCGGTCGGGAGGTTACAATGAGCAGTTCTTC. Translated, it gives CASSVARSGGYNEQFF.

The chain carries TRBV5-1 and TRBJ2-1; D might be TRBD1 or TRBD2, each matching 5 bases. V was clipped by 6 bases and J by 2 bases, with 15 bases between them. This CDR3 is 15 amino acids long. Germline V gene sequence: CDR1 SGHRS, CDR2 YFSETQ. CDR3 sequence: CASKDGAGAYNEQFF. The CDR3 DNA reads TGCGCCAGCAAGGACGGGGCTGGGGCCTACAATGAGCAGTTCTTC.

The chain is built from TRBV5-1 and TRBJ2-5, with 8 bases fitting TRBD1. This CDR3 has 16 residues. CDR1 is SGHRS, CDR2 YFSETQ, per germline. The J segment lost 2 bases and the V segment lost 4 bases, leaving 10 bases of the junction unmatched. The CDR3: CASSMEGDRSQETQYF. CDR3 in DNA: TGCGCCAGCAGCATGGAGGGGGACAGGTCACAAGAGACCCAGTACTTC.

This clone was recorded once. This rearrangement joins TRBV4-3 to TRBJ2-1; TRBD2 matches at 9 bases. CDR1 and CDR2 from the germline V gene are LGHNA and YSLEER. The CDR3 covers 15 residues. J was trimmed by 8 bases and V by 1 base; bases with no gene match: 6. The CDR3 spells CASSQVSSGTDEQFF. The CDR3 DNA reads as TGCGCCAGCAGCCAAGTGTCTAGCGGGACGGATGAGCAGTTCTTC.

This chain uses TRBV19 with TRBJ2-1; 10 nucleotides line up with TRBD2. Germline CDR1 LNHDA, CDR2 SQIVND (reference sequence). The CDR3 consists of 15 residues. The trim removed 2 bases at V and 6 bases at J, leaving 4 bases unmatched. In DNA, the CDR3 is TGTGCCAGTAGTATACTAGCGGGAGACCCCAATGAGCAGTTCTTC. Translation gives CASSILAGDPNEQFF.

The V gene is TRBV2, the J gene TRBJ2-5, with TRBD1 matching over 7 bases. The junction had 12 bases not matched to a gene; V was cut back by 7 bases and J by 4 bases. The CDR3 is 15 residues long. The germline CDR1 and CDR2 sequences are SNHLY and FYNNEI. Here the CDR3 reads CASKERDRVVETQYF. CDR3 nucleotides: TGTGCCAGCAAGGAACGAGACAGGGTCGTAGAGACCCAGTACTTC.

The V call is TRBV4-1, the J call TRBJ2-7, with 10 positions matching TRBD2. Germline V gene sequence: CDR1 MGHRA, CDR2 YSYEKL. After removal of 7 bases from V and 0 bases from J, the junction contained 6 bases not matched to a gene. There are 15 residues in the CDR3. CDR3 DNA sequence: TGCGCCAGCACAACTTTAGCGGGAGGCTCCTACGAGCAGTACTTC. This codes for CASTTLAGGSYEQYF.

This clone was observed once. The V and J genes are TRBV7-9 and TRBJ2-7, with 14 bases aligning to TRBD2. The CDR3 sequence is 19 residues long. Germline V lookup: CDR1 SEHNR, CDR2 FQNEAQ (reference sequence). V gave up 5 bases and J gave up 1 base; unmatched junction bases: 13. Here the CDR3 DNA reads TGTGCCAGCAGCCTCGGAGGGACTAGCGGGAGTGGGGTTTCCTACGAGCAGTACTTC. It encodes CASSLGGTSGSGVSYEQYF.

The chain couples TRBV7-7 to TRBJ2-3, with TRBD2 as a possible D gene (5 bases). V lost 5 bases, J lost 4 bases, and 13 bases lay in between. The CDR3 is 14 residues long. Germline CDR1 SSHAT, CDR2 FNYEAQ (reference sequence). Here the CDR3 reads CASSPRTGADTQYF. The CDR3 nucleotides are TGTGCCAGCAGCCCCCGGACTGGAGCAGATACGCAGTATTTT.

The chain employs TRBV28 and TRBJ2-3; TRBD2 might be the D (5 bases). Germline values: CDR1 MDHEN, CDR2 SYDVKM. V was pared by 8 bases and J by 4 bases, with 10 bases between. The CDR3 runs to 12 residues. The CDR3 DNA reads TGTGCCAGCGGTACTAGTTCAGATACGCAGTATTTT. Translated, it gives CASGTSSDTQYF.

A remark on this clone: Within the sample, other DNA sequences also encode this same CDR3. The chain employs TRBV9 and TRBJ2-1; D not resolved. The V gene's germline CDR1 is SGDLS and CDR2 YYNGEE. Trimming removed 0 bases at V and 1 base at J, with 5 bases between. The CDR3 loop spans 14 amino acids. This CDR3 is CASSVGGSYNEQFF. CDR3 bases: TGTGCCAGCAGCGTAGGGGGTTCCTACAATGAGCAGTTCTTC.

This clone was seen only a few times. The J gene is TRBJ2-1, the V gene TRBV2, with 10 bases aligning to TRBD2. Germline V lookup: CDR1 SNHLY, CDR2 FYNNEI. The CDR3 runs 15 residues. V was pared by 5 bases and J by 8 bases, with 9 bases of the junction left unmatched. The CDR3 here is CASSLSLAGEDEQFF. In DNA, the CDR3 is TGTGCCAGCAGTCTCTCCCTAGCGGGAGAAGATGAGCAGTTCTTC.

The rearrangement uses TRBV15 and TRBJ2-1; TRBD2 matches at 10 bases. Per germline, CDR1 LNHNV and CDR2 YYDKDF (reference sequence). Unmatched junction bases numbered 9, after V lost 1 base and J lost 3 bases. There are 18 residues in the CDR3. CDR3 loop: CATSRAGFGLAVYNEQFF. The CDR3 bases are TGTGCCACCAGCAGAGCTGGGTTCGGACTAGCGGTCTACAATGAGCAGTTCTTC.

The chain carries TRBV4-3 and TRBJ2-7; tentatively, D is TRBD1 or TRBD2 (5 bases each). The V end was cut by 0 bases, the J end by 2 bases, with 11 bases between. This CDR3 comprises 15 residues. Germline values: CDR1 LGHNA, CDR2 YSLEER. The CDR3 here is CASSQDPGPTYEQYF. The CDR3 DNA is TGCGCCAGCAGCCAAGATCCGGGGCCAACCTACGAGCAGTACTTC.

The chain carries TRBV28 and TRBJ2-7; the D gene is possibly TRBD1 (5 bases). The V end was cut by 3 bases, the J end by 5 bases, with 17 bases between. Germline CDR1 is MDHEN and CDR2 is SYDVKM. The CDR3 has 15 amino acids. CDR3 protein: CASSFGTGEWDEQYF. CDR3 bases: TGTGCCAGCAGTTTTGGCACAGGAGAATGGGACGAGCAGTACTTC.

This rearrangement joins TRBV4-1 to TRBJ2-1; no reliable D call. Trimming left V 1 base short and J 0 bases short, with 22 bases between. CDR3 length: 20 residues. Looked up from germline, CDR1 is MGHRA and CDR2 is YSYEKL. CDR3 protein: CASSQVFPPPTDPSYNEQFF. The CDR3 DNA follows: TGCGCCAGCAGCCAAGTTTTCCCCCCCCCTACCGACCCCTCCTACAATGAGCAGTTCTTC.